The sequence of this T cell receptor (beta chain) was determined in a study of control samples from healthy donors and cancer patients. The data were produced by immunoSEQ multiplex PCR, yet TCRdb's version contains in-frame clones alone and is incomplete. The sample includes 150,000 or so clones, less than 95% of them seen just once. Sample: blood. This sequence was found in a man younger than 30 in good health.

The CDR3: CASSARQGVGNQPQHF. The CDR3 region has the DNA TGTGCCAGTAGTGCCAGACAGGGGGTCGGCAATCAGCCCCAGCATTTT. V and J are TRBV19 and TRBJ1-5, with 9 bases that match TRBD1. Trimming took 5 bases from V and 2 from J; bases not matched to a gene: 7. There are 16 residues in the CDR3. The V gene's germline CDR1 is LNHDA and CDR2 SQIVND (reference sequence).